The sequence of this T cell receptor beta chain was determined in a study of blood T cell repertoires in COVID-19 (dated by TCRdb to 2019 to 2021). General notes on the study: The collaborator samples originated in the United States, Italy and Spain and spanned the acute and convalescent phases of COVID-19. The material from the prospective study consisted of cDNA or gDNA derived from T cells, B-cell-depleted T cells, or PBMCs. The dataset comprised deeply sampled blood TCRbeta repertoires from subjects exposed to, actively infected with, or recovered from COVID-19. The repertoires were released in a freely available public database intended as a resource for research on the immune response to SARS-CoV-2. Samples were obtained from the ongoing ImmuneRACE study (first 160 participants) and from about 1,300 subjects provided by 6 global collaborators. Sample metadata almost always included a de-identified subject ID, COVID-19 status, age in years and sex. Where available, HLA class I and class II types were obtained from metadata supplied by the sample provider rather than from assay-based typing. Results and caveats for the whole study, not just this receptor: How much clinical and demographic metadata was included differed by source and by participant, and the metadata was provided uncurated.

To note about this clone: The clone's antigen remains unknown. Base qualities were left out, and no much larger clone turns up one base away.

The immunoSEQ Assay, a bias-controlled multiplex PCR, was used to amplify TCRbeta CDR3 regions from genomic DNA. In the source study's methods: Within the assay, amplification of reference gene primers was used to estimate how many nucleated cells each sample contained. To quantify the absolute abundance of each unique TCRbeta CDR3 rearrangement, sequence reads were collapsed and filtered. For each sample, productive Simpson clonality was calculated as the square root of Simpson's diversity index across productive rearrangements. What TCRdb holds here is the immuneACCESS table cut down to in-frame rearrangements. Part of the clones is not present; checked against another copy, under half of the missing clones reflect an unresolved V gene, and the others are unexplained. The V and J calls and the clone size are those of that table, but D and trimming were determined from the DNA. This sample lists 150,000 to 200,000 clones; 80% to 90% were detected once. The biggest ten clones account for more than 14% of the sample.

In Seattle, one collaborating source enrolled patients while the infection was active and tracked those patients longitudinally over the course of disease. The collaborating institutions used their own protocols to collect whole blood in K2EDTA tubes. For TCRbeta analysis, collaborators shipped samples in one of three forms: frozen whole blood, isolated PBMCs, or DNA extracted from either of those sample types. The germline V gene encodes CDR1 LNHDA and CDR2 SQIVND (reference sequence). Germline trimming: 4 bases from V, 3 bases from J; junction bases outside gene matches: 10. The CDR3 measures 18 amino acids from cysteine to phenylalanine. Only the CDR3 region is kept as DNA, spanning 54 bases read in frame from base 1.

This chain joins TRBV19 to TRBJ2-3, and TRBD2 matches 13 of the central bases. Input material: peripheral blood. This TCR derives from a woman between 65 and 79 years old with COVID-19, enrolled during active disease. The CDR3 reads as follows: CASSTRSTSGGATDTQYF. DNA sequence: TGTGCCAGTAGTACCAGATCTACTAGCGGGGGGGCGACAGATACGCAGTATTTT.